This T cell receptor (beta chain) was recorded in a study of T cells after posttransplantation cyclophosphamide. Treatment was busulfan-fludarabine conditioning, a marrow graft, and cyclophosphamide on days +3 and +4. The protocol was immunoSEQ multiplex PCR, while the TCRdb copy is restricted to in-frame clones and leaves out a portion. There are 10,000 to 12,000 clones in the sample, none observed a single time. There are many counts of this clone. Trimming at V came to 4 bases and at J to 4 bases, leaving 7 bases not matched to a gene. The germline V gene encodes CDR1 SGHNT and CDR2 YYREEE (reference sequence). The CDR3 totals 14 residues.

The sample was PBMCs, taken after allogeneic stem cell transplant with posttransplant cyclophosphamide. This clonotype was sampled from a female patient aged 40-50 years who received an allogeneic stem cell transplant from a related donor, was CMV-positive, and had no GVHD. The graft donor may account for some of the T cells. This chain uses TRBV5-4 with TRBJ1-2; 7 positions match TRBD1. DNA for the CDR3: TGTGCCAGCAGCCAAGGGACAGAATCCTATGGCTACACCTTC. This gives the protein CASSQGTESYGYTF.